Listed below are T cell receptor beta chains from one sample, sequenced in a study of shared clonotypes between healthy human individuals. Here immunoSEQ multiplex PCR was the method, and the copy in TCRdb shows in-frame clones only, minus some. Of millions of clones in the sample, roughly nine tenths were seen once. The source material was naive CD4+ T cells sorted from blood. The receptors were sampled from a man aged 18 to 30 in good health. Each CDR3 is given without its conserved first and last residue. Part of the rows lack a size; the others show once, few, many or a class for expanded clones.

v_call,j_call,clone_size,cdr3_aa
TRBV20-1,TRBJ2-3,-,SANRGDTQY
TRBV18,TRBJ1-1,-,ASSPISGTGVGSTEAF
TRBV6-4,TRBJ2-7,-,ASSDSVFNPSYEQY
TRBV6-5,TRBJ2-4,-,ASSPGLAGQNIQY
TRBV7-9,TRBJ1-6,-,ASSSHRAYNSPLH
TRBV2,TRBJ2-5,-,ASSEQGTGETQY
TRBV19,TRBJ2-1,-,ASSRSSGGGYNEQF
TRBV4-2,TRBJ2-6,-,ASSPESAGANVLT
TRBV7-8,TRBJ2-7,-,ASSQARGSSYEQY
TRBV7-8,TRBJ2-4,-,ASSLDQGLAKNIQY
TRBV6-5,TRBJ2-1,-,ASSYGLAGKGEQF
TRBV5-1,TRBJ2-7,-,ASSPDSGGEQY
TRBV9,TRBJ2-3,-,ASSGTGTSISTDTQY
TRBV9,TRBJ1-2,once,ASSVGQGAINYGYT
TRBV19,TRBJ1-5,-,ASSIGTGGNQPQH
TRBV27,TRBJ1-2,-,ASSLGTGLGYT
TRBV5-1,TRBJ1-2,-,ASSSLGDRDRHFYGYT
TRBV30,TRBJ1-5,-,AWAMGAAQPQH
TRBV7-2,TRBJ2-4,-,ASSTVAQIAKNIQY
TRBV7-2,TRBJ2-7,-,ASSLAQGPYEQY
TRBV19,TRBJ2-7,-,ASRRTGTMVDEQY
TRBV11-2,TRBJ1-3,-,ASSLVWAPGNTIY
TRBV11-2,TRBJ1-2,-,ASSAGQLYGYT
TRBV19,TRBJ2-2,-,ASTYSRQPYTGELF
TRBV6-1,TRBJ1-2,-,ASSEGRYGYT
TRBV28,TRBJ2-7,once,ASSLSHRGYEQY
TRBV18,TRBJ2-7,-,ASSPRQVDVYEQY